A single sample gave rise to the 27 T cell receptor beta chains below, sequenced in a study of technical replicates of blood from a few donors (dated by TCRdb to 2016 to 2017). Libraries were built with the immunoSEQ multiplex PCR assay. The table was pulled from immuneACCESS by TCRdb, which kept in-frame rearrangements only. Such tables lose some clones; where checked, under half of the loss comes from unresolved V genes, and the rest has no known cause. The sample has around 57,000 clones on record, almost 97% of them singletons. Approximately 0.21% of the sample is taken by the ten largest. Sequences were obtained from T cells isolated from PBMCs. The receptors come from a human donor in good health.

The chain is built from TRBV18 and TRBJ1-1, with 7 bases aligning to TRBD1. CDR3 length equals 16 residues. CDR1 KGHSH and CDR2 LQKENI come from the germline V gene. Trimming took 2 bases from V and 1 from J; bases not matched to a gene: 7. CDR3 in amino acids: CASSPTGAVRNTEAFF. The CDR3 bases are TGTGCCAGCTCACCAACAGGGGCGGTCCGGAACACTGAAGCTTTCTTT.

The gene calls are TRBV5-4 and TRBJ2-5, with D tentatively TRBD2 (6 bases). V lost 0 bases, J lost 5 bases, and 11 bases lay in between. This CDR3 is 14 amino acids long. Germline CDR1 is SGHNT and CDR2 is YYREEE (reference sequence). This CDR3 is CASSLAPSEETQYF. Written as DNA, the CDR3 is TGTGCCAGCAGCTTGGCTCCTAGCGAGGAGACCCAGTACTTC.

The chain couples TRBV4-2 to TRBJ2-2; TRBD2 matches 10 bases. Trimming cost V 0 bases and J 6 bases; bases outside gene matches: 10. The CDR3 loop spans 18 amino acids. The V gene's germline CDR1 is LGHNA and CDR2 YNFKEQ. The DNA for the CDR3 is TGTGCCAGCAGCCAAGAAACTAGCGGGAAGAGGATCCCCGGGGAGCTGTTTTTT. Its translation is CASSQETSGKRIPGELFF.

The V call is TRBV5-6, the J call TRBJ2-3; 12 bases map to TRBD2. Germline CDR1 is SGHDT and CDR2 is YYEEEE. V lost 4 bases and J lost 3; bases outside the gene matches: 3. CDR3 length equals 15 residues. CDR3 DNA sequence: TGTGCCAGCAGCAGGACTAGCGGGAAAACAGATACGCAGTATTTT. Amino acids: CASSRTSGKTDTQYF.

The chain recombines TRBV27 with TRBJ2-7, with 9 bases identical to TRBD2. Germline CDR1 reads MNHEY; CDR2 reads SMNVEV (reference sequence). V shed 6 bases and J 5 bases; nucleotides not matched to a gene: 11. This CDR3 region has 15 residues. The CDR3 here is CASSSRGTSLHEQYF. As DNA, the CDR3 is TGTGCCAGCAGCTCGCGGGGGACTAGCCTTCACGAGCAGTACTTC.

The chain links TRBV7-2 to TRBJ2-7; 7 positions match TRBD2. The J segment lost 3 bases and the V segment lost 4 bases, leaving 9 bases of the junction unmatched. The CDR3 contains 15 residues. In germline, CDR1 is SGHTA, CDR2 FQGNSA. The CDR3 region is CASSSGGWGNYEQYF. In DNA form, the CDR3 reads TGTGCCAGCAGCTCCGGGGGGTGGGGAAACTACGAGCAGTACTTC.

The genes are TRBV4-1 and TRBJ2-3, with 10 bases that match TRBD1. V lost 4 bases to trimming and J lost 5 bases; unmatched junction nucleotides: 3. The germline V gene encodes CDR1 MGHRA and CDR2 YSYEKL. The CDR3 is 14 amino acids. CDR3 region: CASSLGQGEDTQYF. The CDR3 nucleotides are TGCGCCAGCAGCCTTGGACAGGGGGAAGATACGCAGTATTTT.

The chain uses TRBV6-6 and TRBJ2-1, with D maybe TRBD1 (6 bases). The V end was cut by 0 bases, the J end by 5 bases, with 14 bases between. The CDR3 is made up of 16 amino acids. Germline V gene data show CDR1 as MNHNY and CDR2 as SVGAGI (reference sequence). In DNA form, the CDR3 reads TGTGCCAGCAGTTACTCGGGCAGGGGAAGGAACAATGAGCAGTTCTTC. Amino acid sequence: CASSYSGRGRNNEQFF.

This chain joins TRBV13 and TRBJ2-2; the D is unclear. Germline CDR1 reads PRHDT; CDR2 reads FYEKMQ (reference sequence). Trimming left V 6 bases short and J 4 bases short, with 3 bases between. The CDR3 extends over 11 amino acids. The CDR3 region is CASRATGELFF. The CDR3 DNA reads TGTGCCAGCAGGGCCACCGGGGAGCTGTTTTTT.

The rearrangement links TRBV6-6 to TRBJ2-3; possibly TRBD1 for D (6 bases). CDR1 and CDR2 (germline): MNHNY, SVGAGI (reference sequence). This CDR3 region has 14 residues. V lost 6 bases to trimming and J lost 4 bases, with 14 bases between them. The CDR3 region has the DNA TGTGCCAGCAGGCCGGGACATTTCCCAGATACGCAGTATTTT. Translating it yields CASRPGHFPDTQYF.

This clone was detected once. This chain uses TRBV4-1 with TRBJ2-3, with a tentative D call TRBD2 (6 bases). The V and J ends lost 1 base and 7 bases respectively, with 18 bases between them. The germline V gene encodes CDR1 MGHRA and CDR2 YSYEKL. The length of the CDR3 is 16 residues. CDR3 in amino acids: CASSQGGLPGGNTQYF. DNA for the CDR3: TGCGCCAGCAGCCAAGGGGGCCTACCTGGGGGGAATACGCAGTATTTT.

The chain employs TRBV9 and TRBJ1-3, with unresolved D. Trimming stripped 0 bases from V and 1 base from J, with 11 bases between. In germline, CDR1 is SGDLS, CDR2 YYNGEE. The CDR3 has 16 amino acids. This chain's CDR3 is CASSVDGYLSGNTIYF. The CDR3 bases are TGTGCCAGCAGCGTAGACGGGTATCTTTCTGGAAACACCATATATTTT.

The CDR3 DNA reads as TGTGCCAGCAGCCAAGAATCCCCCACGCCCTATGACTATGGCTACACCTTC. It encodes CASSQESPTPYDYGYTF. The V and J genes are TRBV4-2 and TRBJ1-2; D remains ambiguous. Germline V gene sequence: CDR1 LGHNA, CDR2 YNFKEQ. Trimming took off 0 bases at V and 3 bases at J, with 17 bases between the two ends. CDR3 length: 17 residues.

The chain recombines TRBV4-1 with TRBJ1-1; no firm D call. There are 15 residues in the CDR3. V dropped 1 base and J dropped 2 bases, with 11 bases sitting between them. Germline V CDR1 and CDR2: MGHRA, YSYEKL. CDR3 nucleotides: TGCGCCAGCAGCCAAGTACCACTCGAAAACACTGAAGCTTTCTTT. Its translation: CASSQVPLENTEAFF.

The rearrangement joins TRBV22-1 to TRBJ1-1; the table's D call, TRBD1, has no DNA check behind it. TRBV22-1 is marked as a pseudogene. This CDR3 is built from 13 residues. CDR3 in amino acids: CPGNRMLTGEAFF. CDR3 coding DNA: TGTCCTGGGAACCGCATGTTGACAGGGGAAGCTTTCTTT.

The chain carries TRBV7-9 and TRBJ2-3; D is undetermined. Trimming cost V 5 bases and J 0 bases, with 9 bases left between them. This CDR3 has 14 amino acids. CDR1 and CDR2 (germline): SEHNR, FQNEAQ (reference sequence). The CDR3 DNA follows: TGTGCCAGCAGCCGTAGCTTAAGCACAGATACGCAGTATTTT. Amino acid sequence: CASSRSLSTDTQYF.

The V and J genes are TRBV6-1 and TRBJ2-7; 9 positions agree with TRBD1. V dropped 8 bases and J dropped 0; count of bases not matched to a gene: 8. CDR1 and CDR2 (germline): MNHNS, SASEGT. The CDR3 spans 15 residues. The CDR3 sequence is CASASGTGSSYEQYF. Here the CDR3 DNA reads TGTGCCAGCGCAAGTGGGACAGGGAGCTCCTACGAGCAGTACTTC.

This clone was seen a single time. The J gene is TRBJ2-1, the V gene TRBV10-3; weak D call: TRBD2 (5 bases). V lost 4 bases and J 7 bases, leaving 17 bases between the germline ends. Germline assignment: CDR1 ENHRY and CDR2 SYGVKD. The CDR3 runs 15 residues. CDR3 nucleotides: TGTGCCATCAGTGCGCTAGCCAAAGGTGGGAATGAGCAGTTCTTC. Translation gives CAISALAKGGNEQFF.

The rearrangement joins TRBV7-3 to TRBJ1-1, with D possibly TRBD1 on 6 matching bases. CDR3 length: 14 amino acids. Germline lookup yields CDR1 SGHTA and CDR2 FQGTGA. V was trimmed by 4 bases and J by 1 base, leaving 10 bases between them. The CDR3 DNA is TGTGCCAGCAGCTCCCGGGGGGCGAACACTGAAGCTTTCTTT. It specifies CASSSRGANTEAFF.

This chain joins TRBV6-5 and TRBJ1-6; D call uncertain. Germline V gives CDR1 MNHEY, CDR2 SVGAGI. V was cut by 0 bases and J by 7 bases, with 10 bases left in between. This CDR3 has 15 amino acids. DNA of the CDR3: TGTGCCAGCAGTTACTCGACTGGGTACAATTCACCCCTCCACTTT. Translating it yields CASSYSTGYNSPLHF.

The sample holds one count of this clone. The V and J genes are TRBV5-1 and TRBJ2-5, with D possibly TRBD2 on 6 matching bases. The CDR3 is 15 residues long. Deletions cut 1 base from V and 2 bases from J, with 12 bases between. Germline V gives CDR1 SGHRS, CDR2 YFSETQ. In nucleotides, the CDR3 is TGCGCCAGCAGCTTGAATATAGCGGATCAAGAGACCCAGTACTTC. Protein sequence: CASSLNIADQETQYF.

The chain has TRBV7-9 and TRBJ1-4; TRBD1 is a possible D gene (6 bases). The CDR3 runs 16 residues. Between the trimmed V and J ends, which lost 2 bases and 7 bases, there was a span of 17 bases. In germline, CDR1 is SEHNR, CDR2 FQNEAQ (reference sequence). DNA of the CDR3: TGTGCCAGCAGCTTAAAAGGCCTACAGGGTGGTGAAAAACTGTTTTTT. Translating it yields CASSLKGLQGGEKLFF. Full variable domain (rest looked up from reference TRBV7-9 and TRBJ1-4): DTGVSQNPRHKITKRGQNVTFRCDPISEHNRLYWYRQTLGQGPEFLTYFQNEAQLEKSRLLSDRFSAERPKGSFSTLEIQRTEQGDSAMYLCASSLKGLQGGEKLFFGSGTQLSVL.

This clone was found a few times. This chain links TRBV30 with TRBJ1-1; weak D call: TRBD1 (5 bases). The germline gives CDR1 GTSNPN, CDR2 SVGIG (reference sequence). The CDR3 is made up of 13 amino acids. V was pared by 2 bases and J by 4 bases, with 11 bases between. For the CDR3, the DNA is TGTGCCTGGAGTAAGGGGATGCTCACTGAAGCTTTCTTT. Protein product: CAWSKGMLTEAFF.

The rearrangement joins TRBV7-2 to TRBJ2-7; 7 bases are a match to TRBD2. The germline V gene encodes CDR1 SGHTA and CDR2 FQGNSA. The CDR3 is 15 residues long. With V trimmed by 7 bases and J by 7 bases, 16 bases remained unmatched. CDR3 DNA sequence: TGTGCCAGCAAGATGAGCGGGACCTCCTCCATAGAGCAGTACTTC. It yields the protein CASKMSGTSSIEQYF. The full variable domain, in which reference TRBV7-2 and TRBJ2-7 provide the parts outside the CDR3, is GAGVSQSPSNKVTEKGKDVELRCDPISGHTALYWYRQSLGQGLEFLIYFQGNSAPDKSGLPSDRFSAERTGGSVSTLTIQRTQQEDSAVYLCASKMSGTSSIEQYFGPGTRLTVT.

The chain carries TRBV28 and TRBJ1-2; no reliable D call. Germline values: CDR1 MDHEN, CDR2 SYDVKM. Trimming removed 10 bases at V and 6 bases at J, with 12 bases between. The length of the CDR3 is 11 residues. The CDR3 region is CATDGVDGYTF. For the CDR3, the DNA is TGTGCCACCGACGGGGTGGATGGCTACACCTTC.

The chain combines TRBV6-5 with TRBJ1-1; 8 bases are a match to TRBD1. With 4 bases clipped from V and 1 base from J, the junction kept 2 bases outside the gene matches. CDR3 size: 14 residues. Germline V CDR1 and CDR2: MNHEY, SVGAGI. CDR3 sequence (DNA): TGTGCCAGCAGTTCAGGGGGCCCGAACACTGAAGCTTTCTTT. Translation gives CASSSGGPNTEAFF.

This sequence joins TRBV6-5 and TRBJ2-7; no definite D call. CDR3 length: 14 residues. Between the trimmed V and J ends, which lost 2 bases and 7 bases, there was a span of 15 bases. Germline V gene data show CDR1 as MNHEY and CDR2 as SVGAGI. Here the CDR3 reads CASSYLGPPSEQYF. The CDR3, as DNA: TGTGCCAGCAGTTACCTTGGGCCACCTTCTGAGCAGTACTTC.